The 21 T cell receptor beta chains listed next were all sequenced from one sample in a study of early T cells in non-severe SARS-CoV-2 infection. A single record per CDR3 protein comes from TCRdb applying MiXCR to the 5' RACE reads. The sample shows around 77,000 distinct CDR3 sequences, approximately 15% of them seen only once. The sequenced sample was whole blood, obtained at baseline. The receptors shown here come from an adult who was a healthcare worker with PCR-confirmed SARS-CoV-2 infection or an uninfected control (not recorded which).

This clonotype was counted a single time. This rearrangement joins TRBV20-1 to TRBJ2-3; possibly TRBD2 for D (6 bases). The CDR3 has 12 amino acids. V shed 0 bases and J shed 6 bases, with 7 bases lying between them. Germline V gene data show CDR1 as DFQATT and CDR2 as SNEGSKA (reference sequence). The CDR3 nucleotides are TGCAGTGCTAGAGAGGCGGGGGATACGCAGTATTTT. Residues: CSAREAGDTQYF.

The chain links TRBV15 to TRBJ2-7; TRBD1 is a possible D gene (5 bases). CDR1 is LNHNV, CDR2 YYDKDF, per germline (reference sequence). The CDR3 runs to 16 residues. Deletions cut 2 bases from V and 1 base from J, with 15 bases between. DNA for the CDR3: TGTGCCACCAGCAGAATTCGAACAGGCCTGTCCTACGAGCAGTACTTC. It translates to CATSRIRTGLSYEQYF.

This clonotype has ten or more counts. CDR3 bases: TGTGCCAGCAGCTTCGGTTCTAATCCCTATGTCTACAATGAGCAGTTCTTC. Amino acids: CASSFGSNPYVYNEQFF. The chain employs TRBV7-2 and TRBJ2-1; D remains ambiguous. Germline CDR1 is SGHTA and CDR2 is FQGNSA. There are 17 residues in the CDR3. Trimming left V 3 bases short and J 3 bases short, with 18 bases between.

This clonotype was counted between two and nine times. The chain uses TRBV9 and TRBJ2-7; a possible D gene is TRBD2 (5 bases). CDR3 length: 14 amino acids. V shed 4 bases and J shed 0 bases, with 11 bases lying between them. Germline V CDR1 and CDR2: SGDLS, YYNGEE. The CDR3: CASSPGGFSYEQYF. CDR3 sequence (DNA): TGTGCCAGCAGCCCCGGCGGGTTCTCCTACGAGCAGTACTTC.

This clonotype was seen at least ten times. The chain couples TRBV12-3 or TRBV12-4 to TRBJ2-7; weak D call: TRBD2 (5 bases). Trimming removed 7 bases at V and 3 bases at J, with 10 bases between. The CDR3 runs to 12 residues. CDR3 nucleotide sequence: TGTGCCAGCATCGGGGATAACTACGAGCAGTACTTC. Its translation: CASIGDNYEQYF.

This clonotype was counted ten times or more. CDR3 DNA sequence: TGTGCCAGCAGTCGTCATACGAGCGGGGAGCTGTTTTTT. Its translation is CASSRHTSGELFF. The chain joins TRBV2 to TRBJ2-2; D uncertain. Germline CDR1 reads SNHLY; CDR2 reads FYNNEI. V shed 5 bases and J shed 7 bases, with 11 bases lying between them. There are 13 residues in the CDR3.

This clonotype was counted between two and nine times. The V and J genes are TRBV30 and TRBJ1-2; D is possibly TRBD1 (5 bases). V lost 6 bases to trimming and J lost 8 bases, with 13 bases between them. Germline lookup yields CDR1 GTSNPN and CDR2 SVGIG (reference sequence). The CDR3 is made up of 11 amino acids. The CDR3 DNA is TGTGCCTGCAAGCAGGGTCTCGGCTACACCTTC. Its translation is CACKQGLGYTF.

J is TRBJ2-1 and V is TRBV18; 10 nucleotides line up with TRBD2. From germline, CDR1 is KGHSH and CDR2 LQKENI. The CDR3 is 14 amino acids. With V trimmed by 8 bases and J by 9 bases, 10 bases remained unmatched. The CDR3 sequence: CASREREGRSEQFF. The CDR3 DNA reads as TGTGCCAGCCGCGAGCGGGAGGGAAGGAGTGAGCAGTTCTTC.

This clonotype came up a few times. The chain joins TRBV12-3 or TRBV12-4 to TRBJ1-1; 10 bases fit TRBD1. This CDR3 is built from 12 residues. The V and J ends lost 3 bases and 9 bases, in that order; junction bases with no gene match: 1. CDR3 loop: CASSFDRGQAFF. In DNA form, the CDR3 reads TGTGCCAGCAGTTTTGACAGGGGGCAAGCTTTCTTT.

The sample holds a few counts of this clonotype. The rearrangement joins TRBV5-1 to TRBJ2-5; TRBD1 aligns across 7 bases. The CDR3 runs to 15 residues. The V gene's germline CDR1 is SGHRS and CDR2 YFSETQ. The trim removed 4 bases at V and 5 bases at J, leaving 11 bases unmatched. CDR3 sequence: CASSRGRGSVETQYF. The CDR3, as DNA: TGCGCCAGCAGCAGGGGGCGAGGTAGTGTCGAGACCCAGTACTTC.

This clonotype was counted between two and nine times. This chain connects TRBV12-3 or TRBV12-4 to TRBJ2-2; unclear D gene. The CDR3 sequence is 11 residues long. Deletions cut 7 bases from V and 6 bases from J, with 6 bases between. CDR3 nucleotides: TGTGCCAGCACGGGTCCCGGGGAGCTGTTTTTT. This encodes CASTGPGELFF.

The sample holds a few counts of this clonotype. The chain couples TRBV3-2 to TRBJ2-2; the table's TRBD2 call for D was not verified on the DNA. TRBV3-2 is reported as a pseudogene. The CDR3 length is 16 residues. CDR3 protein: CASSPFAAGGPGELFF. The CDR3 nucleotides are TGTGCCAGCAGCCCGTTCGCAGCGGGAGGGCCGGGGGAGCTGTTTTTT.

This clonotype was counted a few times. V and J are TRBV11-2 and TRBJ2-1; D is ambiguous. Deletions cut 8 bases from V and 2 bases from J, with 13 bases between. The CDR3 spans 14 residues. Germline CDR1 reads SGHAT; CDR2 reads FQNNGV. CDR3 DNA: TGTGCCAGCCGACCGGCTAACCCCTACAATGAGCAGTTCTTC. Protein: CASRPANPYNEQFF.

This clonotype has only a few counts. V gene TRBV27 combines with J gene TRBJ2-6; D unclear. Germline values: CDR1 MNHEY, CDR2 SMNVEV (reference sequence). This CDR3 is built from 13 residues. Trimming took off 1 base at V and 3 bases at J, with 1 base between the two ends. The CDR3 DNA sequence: TGTGCCAGCAGTTTATTTGGGGCCAACGTCCTGACTTTC. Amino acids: CASSLFGANVLTF.

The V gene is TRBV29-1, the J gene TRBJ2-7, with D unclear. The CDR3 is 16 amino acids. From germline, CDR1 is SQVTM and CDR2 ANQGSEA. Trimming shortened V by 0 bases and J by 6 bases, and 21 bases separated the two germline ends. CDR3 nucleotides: TGCAGCGTTGAAGACCCCATTTTGGCGGCAGGATTCGAGCAGTACTTC. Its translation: CSVEDPILAAGFEQYF.

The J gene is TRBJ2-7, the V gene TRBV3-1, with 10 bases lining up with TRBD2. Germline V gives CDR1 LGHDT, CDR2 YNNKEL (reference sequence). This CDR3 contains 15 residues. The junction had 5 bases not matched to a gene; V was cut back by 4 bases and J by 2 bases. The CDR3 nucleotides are TGTGCCAGCAGCCGAGGACTAGCGGTTACCTACGAGCAGTACTTC. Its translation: CASSRGLAVTYEQYF.

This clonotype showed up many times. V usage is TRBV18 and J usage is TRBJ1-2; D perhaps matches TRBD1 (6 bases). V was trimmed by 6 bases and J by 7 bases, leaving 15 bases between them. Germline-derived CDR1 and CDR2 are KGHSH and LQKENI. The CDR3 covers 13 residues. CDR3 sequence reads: CASSQGISGGYTF. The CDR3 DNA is TGTGCCAGCTCCCAGGGGATCTCCGGTGGCTACACCTTC.

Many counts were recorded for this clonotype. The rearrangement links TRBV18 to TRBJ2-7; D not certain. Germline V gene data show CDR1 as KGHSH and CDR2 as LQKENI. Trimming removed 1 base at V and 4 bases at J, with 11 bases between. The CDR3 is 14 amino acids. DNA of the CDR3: TGTGCCAGCTCACCACAGGACGGATCTTACGAGCAGTACTTC. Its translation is CASSPQDGSYEQYF.

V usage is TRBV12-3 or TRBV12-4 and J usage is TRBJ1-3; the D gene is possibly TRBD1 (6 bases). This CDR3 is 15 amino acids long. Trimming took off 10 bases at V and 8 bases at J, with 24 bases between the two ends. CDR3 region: CAISVGDNLSHTIYF. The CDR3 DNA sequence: TGTGCCATATCAGTTGGGGACAACTTAAGCCACACCATATATTTT.

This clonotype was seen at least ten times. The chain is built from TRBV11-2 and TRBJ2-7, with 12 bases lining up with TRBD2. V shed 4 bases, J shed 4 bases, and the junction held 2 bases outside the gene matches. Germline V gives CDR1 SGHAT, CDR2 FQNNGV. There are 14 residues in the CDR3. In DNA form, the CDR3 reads TGTGCCAGCAGCTCCGGGACTAGCGGGTACGAGCAGTACTTC. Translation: CASSSGTSGYEQYF. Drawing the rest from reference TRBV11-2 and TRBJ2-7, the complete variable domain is EAGVAQSPRYKIIEKRQSVAFWCNPISGHATLYWYQQILGQGPKLLIQFQNNGVVDDSQLPKDRFSAERLKGVDSTLKIQPAKLEDSAVYLCASSSGTSGYEQYFGPGTRLTVT.

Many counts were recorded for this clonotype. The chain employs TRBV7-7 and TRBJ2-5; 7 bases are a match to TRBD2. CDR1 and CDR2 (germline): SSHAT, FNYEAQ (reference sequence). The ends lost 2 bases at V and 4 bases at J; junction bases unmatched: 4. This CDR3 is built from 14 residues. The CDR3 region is CASSLYGRRETQYF. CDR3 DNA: TGTGCCAGCAGCTTATACGGGAGGAGAGAGACCCAGTACTTC.